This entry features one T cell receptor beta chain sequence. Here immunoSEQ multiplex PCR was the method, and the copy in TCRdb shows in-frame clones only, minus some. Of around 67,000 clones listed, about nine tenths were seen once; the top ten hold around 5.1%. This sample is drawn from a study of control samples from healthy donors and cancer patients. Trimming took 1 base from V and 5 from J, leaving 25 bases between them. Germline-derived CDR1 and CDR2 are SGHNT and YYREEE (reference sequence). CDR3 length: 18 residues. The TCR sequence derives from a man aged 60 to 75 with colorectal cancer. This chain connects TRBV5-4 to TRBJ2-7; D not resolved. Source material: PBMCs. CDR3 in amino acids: CASSLKVRFGPEDNEQYF. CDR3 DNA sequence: TGTGCCAGCAGCTTGAAGGTGAGGTTCGGACCCGAAGATAACGAGCAGTACTTC.